The sequence of this T cell receptor beta chain was determined in a study of circulating CD8 cells and anti-PD-1 response in melanoma. This clonotype rates as medium-sized. The antigen is not known. Trimming at V came to 4 bases and at J to 7 bases, leaving 9 bases not matched to a gene. From germline, CDR1 is SNHLY and CDR2 FYNNEI. This CDR3 comprises 15 residues. Sorting of live CD3+CD8+TCRalphabeta+ cells by PD-1 and/or TIGIT gave four subsets. The QIAseq Immune Repertoire TCR panel built the libraries from about 14 ng of total RNA. TCRdb called the reads again in MiXCR, with one record for every CDR3 protein. The profile shows approximately 800 distinct CDR3 sequences, about 10% of them singletons. Whole-study results and caveats: The cohort mixed treatment-naive and previously treated patients. No tumor material was available, so peptide assays assessed reactivity.

J is TRBJ2-1 and V is TRBV2, with TRBD1 matching 8 bases. The sample consisted of CD8+ T cells from PBMCs, taken at baseline or after one month of anti-PD-1 therapy (not recorded which). The source of this sequence is a human donor with melanoma. The CDR3 DNA reads TGTGCCAGCAGTGTAGTCGGACAGGGCAAAAATGAGCAGTTCTTC. This sequence encodes CASSVVGQGKNEQFF.